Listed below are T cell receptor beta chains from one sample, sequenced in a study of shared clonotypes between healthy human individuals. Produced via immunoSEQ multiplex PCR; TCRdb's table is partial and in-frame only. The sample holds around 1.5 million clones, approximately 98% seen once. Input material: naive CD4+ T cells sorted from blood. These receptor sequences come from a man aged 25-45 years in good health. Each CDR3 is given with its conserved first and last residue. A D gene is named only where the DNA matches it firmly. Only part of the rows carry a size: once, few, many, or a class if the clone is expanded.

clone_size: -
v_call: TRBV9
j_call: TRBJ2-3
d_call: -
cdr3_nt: TGTGCCAGCAGCGCTAACGGGGGTAGCACAGATACGCAGTATTTT
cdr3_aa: CASSANGGSTDTQYF

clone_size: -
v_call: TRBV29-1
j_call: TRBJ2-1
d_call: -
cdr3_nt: TGCAGCGTTGAAAACGATTCTAATGAGCAGTTCTTC
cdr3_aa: CSVENDSNEQFF

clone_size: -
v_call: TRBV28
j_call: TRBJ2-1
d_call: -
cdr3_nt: TGTGCCAGCAGTTTAGGTCCAACGACCCTTAATGAGCAGTTCTTC
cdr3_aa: CASSLGPTTLNEQFF

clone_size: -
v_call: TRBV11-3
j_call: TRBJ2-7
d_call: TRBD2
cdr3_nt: TGTGCCAGCAGCTTAGGAGGAAAGACTAGCGGCGAGCAGTACTTC
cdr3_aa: CASSLGGKTSGEQYF

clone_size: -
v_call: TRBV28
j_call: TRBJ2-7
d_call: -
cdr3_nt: TGTGCCAGCAGTTTGGGGATGAGGACCTACGAGCAGTACTTC
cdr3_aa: CASSLGMRTYEQYF

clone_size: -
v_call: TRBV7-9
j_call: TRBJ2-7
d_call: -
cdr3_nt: TGTGCCAGCAGCCCGAGCGGCAGACAGACCTACGAGCAGTACTTC
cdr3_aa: CASSPSGRQTYEQYF

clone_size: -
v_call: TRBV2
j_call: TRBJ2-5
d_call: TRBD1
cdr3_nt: TGTGCCAGCAGTTCACAGGGGGGCTGGGAAGAGACCCAGTACTTC
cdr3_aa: CASSSQGGWEETQYF

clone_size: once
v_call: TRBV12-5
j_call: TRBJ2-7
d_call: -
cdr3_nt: TGTGCTAGTGGTTTAGACATAGGGTCCGGGCAGTACTTC
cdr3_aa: CASGLDIGSGQYF

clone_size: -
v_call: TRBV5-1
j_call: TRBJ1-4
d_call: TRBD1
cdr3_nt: TGCGCCAGCAGCTCAGCAGGGGGTAATGAAAAACTGTTTTTT
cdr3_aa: CASSSAGGNEKLFF

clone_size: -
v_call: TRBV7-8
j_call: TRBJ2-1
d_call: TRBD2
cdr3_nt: TGTGCCAGCAGCCGGCCGGGACTAGCTAATGAGCAGTTCTTC
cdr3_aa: CASSRPGLANEQFF

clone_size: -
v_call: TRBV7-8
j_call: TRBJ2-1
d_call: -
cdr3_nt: TGTGCCAGCAGCTTAGAATACACGGGACAACAGTTCTTC
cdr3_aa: CASSLEYTGQQFF

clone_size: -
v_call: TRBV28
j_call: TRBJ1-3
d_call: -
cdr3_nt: TGTGCCAGCAGTTTGGAAGTCAGAGTCTCCTCTGGAAACACCATATATTTT
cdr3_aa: CASSLEVRVSSGNTIYF

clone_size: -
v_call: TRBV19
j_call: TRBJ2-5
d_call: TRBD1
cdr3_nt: TGTGCCAGTAGTCTGGACAGGGAAGAGACCCAGTACTTC
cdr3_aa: CASSLDREETQYF

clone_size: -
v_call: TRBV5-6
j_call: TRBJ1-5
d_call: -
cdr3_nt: TGTGCCAGCAGCTTCTTGGGGCAGCCCCAGCATTTT
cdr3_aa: CASSFLGQPQHF

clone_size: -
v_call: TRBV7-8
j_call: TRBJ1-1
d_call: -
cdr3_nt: TGTGCCAGCAGCTCCCTGACCGGGGTGGACACTGAAGCTTTCTTT
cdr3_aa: CASSSLTGVDTEAFF

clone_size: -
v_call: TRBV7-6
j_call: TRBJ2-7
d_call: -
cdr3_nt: TGTGCCAGCAGCTTAGCGGAGAGCTCCTACGAGCAGTACTTC
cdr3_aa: CASSLAESSYEQYF

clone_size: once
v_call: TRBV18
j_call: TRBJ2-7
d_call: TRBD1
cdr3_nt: TGTGCCAGCTCACCAGACAGGGGGGTCACCGAGCAGTACTTC
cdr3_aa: CASSPDRGVTEQYF

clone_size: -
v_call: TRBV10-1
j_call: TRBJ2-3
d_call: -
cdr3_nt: TGCGCCAGCAGTGACACGGGTAACACAGATACGCAGTATTTT
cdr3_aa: CASSDTGNTDTQYF

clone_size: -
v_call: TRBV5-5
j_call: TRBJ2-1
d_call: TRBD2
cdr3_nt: TGTGCCAGCAGCTTTAGGGTAGCGGGAGGATATGGCTCCTACAATGAGCAGTTCTTC
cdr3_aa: CASSFRVAGGYGSYNEQFF

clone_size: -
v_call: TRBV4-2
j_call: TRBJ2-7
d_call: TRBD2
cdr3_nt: TGTGCCAGCAGCGAACGGGGTAGCGGGATAGTCGGCGACGAGCAGTACTTC
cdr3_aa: CASSERGSGIVGDEQYF

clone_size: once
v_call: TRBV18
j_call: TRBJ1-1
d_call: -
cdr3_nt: TGTGCCAGCTCACCGCCAACAGGGACGGGCACTGAAGCTTTCTTT
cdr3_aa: CASSPPTGTGTEAFF

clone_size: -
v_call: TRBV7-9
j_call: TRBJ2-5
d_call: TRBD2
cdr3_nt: TGTGCCAGCAGCTTAGTTCAGCTAGCGGGAGGGGACGAGACCCAGTACTTC
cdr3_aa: CASSLVQLAGGDETQYF

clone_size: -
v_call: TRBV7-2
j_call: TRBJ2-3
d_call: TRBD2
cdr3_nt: TGTGCCAGCAGCTTAGTGTTTGGGGAGGGCGGAGATACGCAGTATTTT
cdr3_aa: CASSLVFGEGGDTQYF

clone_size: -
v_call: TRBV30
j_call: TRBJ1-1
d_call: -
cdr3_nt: TGTGCCTGGAGTGTACCTTGGTCCGGGACTAGAGCTTTCTTT
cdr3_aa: CAWSVPWSGTRAFF

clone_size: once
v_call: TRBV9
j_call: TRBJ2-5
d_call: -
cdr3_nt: TGTGCCAGCAGCGTAGCCCAAGGGATCGGGGAGACCCAGTACTTC
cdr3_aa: CASSVAQGIGETQYF

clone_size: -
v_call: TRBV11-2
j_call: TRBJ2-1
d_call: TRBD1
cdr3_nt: TGTGCCAGCAGTCAGCCGGGACAGGAGATCAATGAGCAGTTCTTC
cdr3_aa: CASSQPGQEINEQFF

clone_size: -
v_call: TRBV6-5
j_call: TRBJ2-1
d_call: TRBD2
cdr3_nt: TGTGCCAGCAGTTACTCTCTAGCGGGAGCTAATGAGCAGTTCTTC
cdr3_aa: CASSYSLAGANEQFF

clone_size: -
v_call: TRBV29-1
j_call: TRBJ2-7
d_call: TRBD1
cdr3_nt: TGCAGCGTTGGACAGGGGACGAGCTCCTACGAGCAGTACTTC
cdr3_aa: CSVGQGTSSYEQYF

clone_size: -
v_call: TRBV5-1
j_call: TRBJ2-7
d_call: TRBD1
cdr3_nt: TGCGCCAGCAGCTCGGGACAGGCTGACTACGAGCAGTACTTC
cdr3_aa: CASSSGQADYEQYF

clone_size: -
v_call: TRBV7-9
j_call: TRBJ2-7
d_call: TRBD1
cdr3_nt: TGTGCCAGCAGCTTAGCCGGGGACAGCCCAAACTACGAGCAGTACTTC
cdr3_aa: CASSLAGDSPNYEQYF

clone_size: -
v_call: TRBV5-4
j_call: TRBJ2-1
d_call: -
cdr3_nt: TGTGCCAGCAGCGCCACTAGCCGCTCCTACAATGAGCAGTTCTTC
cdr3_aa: CASSATSRSYNEQFF

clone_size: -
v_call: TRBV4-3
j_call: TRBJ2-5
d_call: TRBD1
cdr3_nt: TGCGCCAGCAGCCAGGGACCCGGGACAGGGGGCTCGGAGACCCAGTACTTC
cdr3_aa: CASSQGPGTGGSETQYF

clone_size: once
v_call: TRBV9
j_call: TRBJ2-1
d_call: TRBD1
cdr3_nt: TGTGCCAGCAGCGTGGACAACACAGGGGGGATGCTCAATGAGCAGTTCTTC
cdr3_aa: CASSVDNTGGMLNEQFF

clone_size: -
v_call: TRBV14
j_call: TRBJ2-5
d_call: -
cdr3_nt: TGTGCCAGCAGCTTACGGATGCAAGAGACCCAGTACTTC
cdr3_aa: CASSLRMQETQYF

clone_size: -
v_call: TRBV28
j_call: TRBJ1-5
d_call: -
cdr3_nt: TGTGCCAGCAGGTTACAGGGTTACAATCAGCCCCAGCATTTT
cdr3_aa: CASRLQGYNQPQHF

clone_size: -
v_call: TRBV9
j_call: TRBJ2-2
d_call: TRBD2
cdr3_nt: TGTGCCAGCAGTAGGACTAGCGGGGGCACCGGGGAGCTGTTTTTT
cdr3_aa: CASSRTSGGTGELFF

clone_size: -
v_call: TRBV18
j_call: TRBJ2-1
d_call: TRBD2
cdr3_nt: TGTGCCAGCTCGGCGACTAGCGGGAGTTCTGGGCTGCAGTTCTTC
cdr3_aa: CASSATSGSSGLQFF

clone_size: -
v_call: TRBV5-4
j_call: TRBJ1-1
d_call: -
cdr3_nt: TGTGCCAGCAGCCGTCCGGGGGTGAACACTGAAGCTTTCTTT
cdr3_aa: CASSRPGVNTEAFF

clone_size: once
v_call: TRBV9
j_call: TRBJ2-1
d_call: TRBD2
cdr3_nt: TGTGCCAGCAGCGTCGAAACCAATAGCGGGAGCCAGTTCTTC
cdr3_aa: CASSVETNSGSQFF

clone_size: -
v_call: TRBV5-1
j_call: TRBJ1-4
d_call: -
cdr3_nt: TGCGCCAGCAGCTTCGAGAGGCAGGGAAAACTGTTTTTT
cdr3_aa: CASSFERQGKLFF

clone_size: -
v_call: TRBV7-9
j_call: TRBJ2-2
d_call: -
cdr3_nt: TGTGCCAACGAGCCGGGGGTCGGGGAGCTGTTTTTT
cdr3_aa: CANEPGVGELFF

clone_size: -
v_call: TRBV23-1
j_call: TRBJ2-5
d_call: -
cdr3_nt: TGCGCCAGCAGTCAATCCATGACAGACCAAGAGACCCAGTACTTC
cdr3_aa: CASSQSMTDQETQYF

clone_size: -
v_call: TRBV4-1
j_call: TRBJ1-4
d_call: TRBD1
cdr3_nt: TGCGCCAGCAGCCAAGCGAAACAGGGGGGCACTAATGAAAAACTGTTTTTT
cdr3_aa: CASSQAKQGGTNEKLFF